The 5 T cell receptor beta chains reported below all come from one sample, sequenced in a study of T cell clonotyping in hematopoietic cell transplantation. Time point described: recipient sample about 28 days before transplant, after cytoreduction. Profiled with immunoSEQ multiplex PCR; TCRdb holds only in-frame clones, not every one. The sample contains 25,000 to 35,000 clones, about 92% of which appear only once. The material sequenced was peripheral blood mononuclear cells, taken before stem cell transplant. These receptors originate from a man aged 45-60 years with acute myeloid leukemia. Some clones in this sample may be carry-over from other donors' samples.

The table lists this clone with a few counts. This chain joins TRBV5-1 and TRBJ1-6; a weak D match, TRBD1 (6 bases). Trimming took 0 bases from V and 8 from J, leaving 18 bases between them. The length of the CDR3 is 17 residues. The V gene's germline CDR1 is SGHRS and CDR2 YFSETQ. DNA for the CDR3: TGCGCCAGCAGCTTGGGAGGGGGAGTTACCCGGGATTCACCCCTCCACTTT. The encoded protein is CASSLGGGVTRDSPLHF.

This clone occurred once. V usage is TRBV15 and J usage is TRBJ1-1; no clear D. This CDR3 is 14 amino acids long. Germline V gene data show CDR1 as LNHNV and CDR2 as YYDKDF (reference sequence). V was trimmed by 0 bases and J by 2 bases, leaving 7 bases between them. The CDR3 nucleotides read TGTGCCACCAGCAGAGATAAAGCCAACACTGAAGCTTTCTTT. This gives the protein CATSRDKANTEAFF.

The chain has TRBV5-1 and TRBJ1-5; TRBD1 aligns across 7 bases. Germline CDR1 and CDR2: SGHRS and YFSETQ. This CDR3 spans 17 amino acids. The J segment lost 6 bases and the V segment lost 2 bases, leaving 14 bases of the junction unmatched. This chain's CDR3 is CASSLLNDREKGQPQHF. CDR3 bases: TGCGCCAGCAGCTTACTCAATGACAGGGAGAAAGGTCAGCCCCAGCATTTT.

This clone has just one count. This chain joins TRBV2 and TRBJ2-2; no clear D gene. The V and J ends lost 8 bases and 1 base respectively, with 5 bases between them. Germline CDR1 reads SNHLY; CDR2 reads FYNNEI. This CDR3 has 12 amino acids. CDR3 nucleotides: TGTGCCAGCGCTAGGAACACCGGGGAGCTGTTTTTT. It encodes CASARNTGELFF.

The chain links TRBV28 to TRBJ2-1, with 9 positions matching TRBD2. Germline values: CDR1 MDHEN, CDR2 SYDVKM. This CDR3 has 16 residues. With V trimmed by 6 bases and J by 3 bases, 9 bases remained unmatched. The CDR3 loop reads CASRESPSGNYNEQFF. The CDR3 DNA sequence: TGTGCCAGCAGGGAAAGTCCTAGCGGGAACTACAATGAGCAGTTCTTC.